Below, 31 T cell receptor beta chains from the same sample are listed, as sequenced in a study of cytomegalovirus exposure and HLA in healthy donors. The PCR made use of 60 Vbeta and 13 Jbeta primers. Some clones are missing from TCRdb's copy, which holds only in-frame ones; the method was immunoSEQ multiplex PCR. The sample has 200,000 to 300,000 clones, about four fifths seen once. Sequenced: PBMCs. The origin of the receptors is a woman in her 40s in good health and CMV-seropositive.

V is TRBV7-3 and J is TRBJ2-1; possible D gene TRBD1, 5 bases. The germline V gene encodes CDR1 SGHTA and CDR2 FQGTGA. The V gene lost 2 bases and the J gene lost 5 bases, with 7 bases spanning the gap. The CDR3 has 13 amino acids. For the CDR3, the DNA is TGTGCCAGCAGCTTAGCCAGGGACAATGAGCAGTTCTTC. Its translation: CASSLARDNEQFF.

This chain uses TRBV19 with TRBJ2-3, with 15 positions matching TRBD2. The junction had 3 bases not matched to a gene; V was cut back by 4 bases and J by 4 bases. Germline assignment: CDR1 LNHDA and CDR2 SQIVND (reference sequence). The CDR3 totals 16 residues. Here the CDR3 DNA reads TGTGCCAGTAGTAGAGGGACTAGCGGGAGGCCAGATACGCAGTATTTT. This encodes CASSRGTSGRPDTQYF. Full variable domain (missing parts from reference TRBV19 and TRBJ2-3): DGGITQSPKYLFRKEGQNVTLSCEQNLNHDAMYWYRQDPGQGLRLIYYSQIVNDFQKGDIAEGYSVSREKKESFPLTVTSAQKNPTAFYLCASSRGTSGRPDTQYFGPGTRLTVL.

This rearrangement joins TRBV7-8 to TRBJ1-2; 8 nucleotides align to TRBD1. V trimming: 5 bases; J trimming: 3 bases; junction bases outside the gene matches: 5. The CDR3 consists of 14 residues. The germline V gene has CDR1 SGHVS and CDR2 FQNEAQ. The CDR3 protein is CASSLGDRYYGYTF. CDR3 nucleotide sequence: TGTGCCAGCAGCCTAGGGGACAGGTACTATGGCTACACCTTC.

The chain employs TRBV28 and TRBJ1-6; TRBD1 agrees at 7 bases. Unmatched junction bases numbered 5, after V lost 0 bases and J lost 9 bases. CDR1 and CDR2 from the germline V gene are MDHEN and SYDVKM. The CDR3 runs to 15 residues. The CDR3 here is CASSLWAGGSSPLHF. The DNA for the CDR3 is TGTGCCAGCAGTTTATGGGCAGGGGGAAGTTCACCCCTCCACTTT.

The chain has TRBV27 and TRBJ2-3; D perhaps matches TRBD1 (6 bases). V lost 2 bases and J lost 8, with 14 bases in between. Germline CDR1 is MNHEY and CDR2 is SMNVEV (reference sequence). The CDR3 spans 14 residues. In DNA form, the CDR3 reads TGTGCCAGCAGTTTACTGGACGCCAGGGGTACGCAGTATTTT. It is translated as CASSLLDARGTQYF.

The chain links TRBV27 to TRBJ1-5; D remains unclear. Germline CDR1 MNHEY, CDR2 SMNVEV (reference sequence). This CDR3 comprises 10 residues. V lost 8 bases, J lost 5 bases, and 4 bases lay in between. In nucleotides, the CDR3 is TGTGCCAGCCTAGATCAGCCCCAGCATTTT. Encoded protein: CASLDQPQHF.

The rearrangement uses TRBV14 and TRBJ2-7; D is unresolved. Trimming took off 0 bases at V and 7 bases at J, with 7 bases between the two ends. This CDR3 contains 12 residues. Germline V CDR1 and CDR2: SGHDN, FVKESK. CDR3 residues: CASSQDVAEQYF. The DNA for the CDR3 is TGTGCCAGCAGCCAAGACGTGGCAGAGCAGTACTTC.

J is TRBJ1-2 and V is TRBV10-3; TRBD1 aligns across 9 bases. This CDR3 region has 13 residues. Germline lookup yields CDR1 ENHRY and CDR2 SYGVKD. Losses at the gene ends were 11 bases for V and 4 bases for J; bases not matched to a gene: 8. The CDR3 bases are TGTGCCCTAAGGGACAGGGATGTCTATGGCTACACCTTC. The encoded protein is CALRDRDVYGYTF.

Turning to this clone: A junction boundary mismatches the germline segment, possibly from a read error. The chain uses TRBV7-9 and TRBJ1-4; D is perhaps TRBD1 (5 bases). The length of the CDR3 is 15 residues. Germline-derived CDR1 and CDR2 are SEHNR and FQNEAQ (reference sequence). In DNA, the CDR3 is TGTTCCAGCAGCCTGGGGGGGACGGAAAATGAAAAACTGTTTTTT. It is translated as CSSSLGGTENEKLFF.

The V gene is TRBV30, the J gene TRBJ1-6; the match to TRBD1 covers 7 bases. V lost 2 bases and J lost 9; bases outside the gene matches: 7. The germline V gene encodes CDR1 GTSNPN and CDR2 SVGIG (reference sequence). There are 14 residues in the CDR3. This CDR3 reads CAWSSRQGSSPLHF. CDR3 DNA sequence: TGTGCCTGGAGTTCCAGACAGGGAAGTTCACCCCTCCACTTT. Full variable domain (outside the CDR3, taken from reference TRBV30 and TRBJ1-6): SQTIHQWPATLVQPVGSPLSLECTVEGTSNPNLYWYRQAAGRGLQLLFYSVGIGQISSEVPQNLSASRPQDRQFILSSKKLLLSDSGFYLCAWSSRQGSSPLHFGNGTRLTVT.

The chain is built from TRBV30 and TRBJ1-2; no definite D call. V lost 4 bases and J lost 0, with 6 bases in between. Germline V gene lookup returns CDR1 GTSNPN and CDR2 SVGIG (reference sequence). This CDR3 spans 12 amino acids. CDR3 amino acids: CAWTETNYGYTF. CDR3 nucleotide sequence: TGTGCCTGGACAGAAACTAACTATGGCTACACCTTC.

The J gene is TRBJ1-4, the V gene TRBV7-8; maybe TRBD1 (5 bases). Germline V gives CDR1 SGHVS, CDR2 FQNEAQ. V was trimmed by 1 base and J by 0 bases, leaving 9 bases between them. The CDR3 contains 16 residues. The CDR3 region is CASSLEGPATNEKLFF. The CDR3 DNA reads as TGTGCCAGCAGCTTAGAGGGGCCCGCAACTAATGAAAAACTGTTTTTT.

This clone was detected a few times. This chain connects TRBV25-1 to TRBJ1-1; weak D call: TRBD1 (5 bases). The germline V gene encodes CDR1 MGHDK and CDR2 SYGVNS. Trimming took off 1 base at V and 1 base at J, with 13 bases between the two ends. This CDR3 spans 16 amino acids. This CDR3 reads CASSESVAGQNTEAFF. The CDR3 DNA is TGTGCCAGCAGTGAATCCGTGGCAGGGCAGAACACTGAAGCTTTCTTT.

V gene TRBV4-3 combines with J gene TRBJ1-5; D is perhaps TRBD1 (6 bases). This CDR3 is 16 amino acids long. V lost 0 bases and J lost 6, with 15 bases in between. The V gene's germline CDR1 is LGHNA and CDR2 YSLEER. The CDR3 DNA is TGCGCCAGCAGCCAAGAGGTCAGGGGCGGGAGTCAGCCCCAGCATTTT. Translation: CASSQEVRGGSQPQHF.

This clone was recorded only once. J is TRBJ2-5 and V is TRBV7-2, with D maybe TRBD2 (6 bases). CDR1 is SGHTA, CDR2 FQGNSA, per germline. Trimming removed 5 bases from V and 7 bases from J, with 11 bases in between. This CDR3 is 12 amino acids long. The CDR3 DNA sequence: TGTGCCAGCAGCCCCATCGGGGGGACCCAGTACTTC. Protein: CASSPIGGTQYF. Supplemented by reference TRBV7-2 and TRBJ2-5, the full variable domain reads GAGVSQSPSNKVTEKGKDVELRCDPISGHTALYWYRQSLGQGLEFLIYFQGNSAPDKSGLPSDRFSAERTGGSVSTLTIQRTQQEDSAVYLCASSPIGGTQYFGPGTRLLVL.

V usage is TRBV28 and J usage is TRBJ2-5; 11 nucleotides match TRBD2. Germline V gives CDR1 MDHEN, CDR2 SYDVKM. Trimming removed 7 bases from V and 2 bases from J; junction bases left unmatched: 18. The CDR3 contains 19 residues. CDR3 loop: CASTDPQGGLAVLQETQYF. In nucleotides, the CDR3 is TGTGCCAGCACCGACCCCCAAGGGGGACTAGCGGTACTTCAAGAGACCCAGTACTTC.

The chain has TRBV30 and TRBJ2-5; 8 bases match TRBD2. The ends lost 0 bases at V and 5 bases at J; junction bases unmatched: 8. The CDR3 consists of 15 residues. Germline V CDR1 and CDR2: GTSNPN, SVGIG (reference sequence). CDR3 coding DNA: TGTGCCTGGAGTGTACTCCGCGGCGGGAGGGAGACCCAGTACTTC. Translating gives CAWSVLRGGRETQYF.

This rearrangement joins TRBV11-1 to TRBJ2-1, with D possibly TRBD1 on 6 matching bases. Trimming shortened V by 3 bases and J by 0 bases, and 18 bases separated the two germline ends. There are 18 residues in the CDR3. Germline V gives CDR1 SGHAT, CDR2 FQDESV (reference sequence). The CDR3 spells CASSLVPGTMSSYNEQFF. The CDR3 nucleotides read TGTGCCAGCAGCTTGGTACCTGGGACAATGAGCTCCTACAATGAGCAGTTCTTC.

This clone was seen a few times. V gene TRBV7-9 combines with J gene TRBJ2-3; D might be TRBD2 (6 bases). CDR1 and CDR2 (germline): SEHNR, FQNEAQ (reference sequence). V shed 4 bases and J shed 1 base, with 12 bases lying between them. This CDR3 region has 15 residues. The CDR3 is CASSSISGGTDTQYF. The CDR3 DNA is TGTGCCAGCAGCTCCATATCGGGGGGCACAGATACGCAGTATTTT.

The chain carries TRBV19 and TRBJ1-1; 7 nucleotides agree with TRBD1. V gave up 5 bases and J gave up 0 bases; unmatched junction bases: 9. CDR1 is LNHDA and CDR2 is SQIVND in the germline V gene (reference sequence). The CDR3 runs to 16 residues. The CDR3 nucleotides are TGTGCCAGTAGTGCCAAGACAGGGACCTTGAACACTGAAGCTTTCTTT. Translated, it gives CASSAKTGTLNTEAFF.

The chain links TRBV11-3 to TRBJ1-3; unclear D gene. CDR1 SGHNT and CDR2 YENEEA come from the germline V gene. This CDR3 comprises 17 residues. Deletions cut 1 base from V and 3 bases from J, with 16 bases between. Here the CDR3 DNA reads TGTGCCAGCAGCTTAGGAGATGGGAGGATAGATGGAAACACCATATATTTT. Residues: CASSLGDGRIDGNTIYF.

The V and J genes are TRBV28 and TRBJ2-1; TRBD1 matches at 8 bases. V dropped 5 bases and J dropped 5; count of bases not matched to a gene: 20. Germline V gene lookup returns CDR1 MDHEN and CDR2 SYDVKM. The CDR3 runs 19 residues. For the CDR3, the DNA is TGTGCCAGCAGTGCCCGAGGACAGGGAGGACTCAGGGCCCACAATGAGCAGTTCTTC. Translated: CASSARGQGGLRAHNEQFF.

V gene TRBV21-1 combines with J gene TRBJ1-5; TRBD1 is the table's D call, not checked against the DNA. TRBV21-1 is described as a pseudogene. The CDR3 consists of 17 residues. CDR3 coding DNA: TGTGCCAGCAGCAAAGATAGAGACAGGGGGCGCGGTCAGCCCCAGCATTTT. Residues: CASSKDRDRGRGQPQHF.

The chain recombines TRBV5-5 with TRBJ2-7, with TRBD1 identical over 9 bases. Germline CDR1 reads SGHKS; CDR2 reads YYEKEE (reference sequence). The J segment lost 1 base and the V segment lost 5 bases, leaving 10 bases of the junction unmatched. The CDR3 spans 16 residues. CDR3 DNA: TGTGCCAGCAGTCGGTCCGGGACAGGGATGTCCTACGAGCAGTACTTC. It specifies CASSRSGTGMSYEQYF.

This chain uses TRBV28 with TRBJ1-1; 11 bases fit TRBD1. The length of the CDR3 is 17 residues. CDR1 MDHEN and CDR2 SYDVKM come from the germline V gene. V shed 5 bases and J 0 bases; nucleotides not matched to a gene: 8. The CDR3 loop is CASSIAGQGALNTEAFF. CDR3 bases: TGTGCCAGCAGTATCGCCGGACAGGGGGCTTTGAACACTGAAGCTTTCTTT. Looking up the rest from reference TRBV28 and TRBJ1-1 gives the full variable domain: DVKVTQSSRYLVKRTGEKVFLECVQDMDHENMFWYRQDPGLGLRLIYFSYDVKMKEKGDIPEGYSVSREKKERFSLILESASTNQTSMYLCASSIAGQGALNTEAFFGQGTRLTVV.

V usage is TRBV27 and J usage is TRBJ2-7, with 8 bases fitting TRBD2. The V and J ends lost 3 bases and 1 base, in that order; junction bases with no gene match: 5. Germline assignment: CDR1 MNHEY and CDR2 SMNVEV (reference sequence). The CDR3 has 15 residues. In nucleotides, the CDR3 is TGTGCCAGCAGTTTCGGCGGGGGGAGATCCTACGAGCAGTACTTC. This gives the protein CASSFGGGRSYEQYF.

The chain joins TRBV23-1 to TRBJ1-5; TRBD1 matches at 8 bases. TRBV23-1 is an open reading frame, and its role is uncertain. V trimming: 1 base; J trimming: 7 bases; junction bases outside the gene matches: 9. The CDR3 extends over 16 amino acids. The CDR3 nucleotides read TGCGCCAGCAGTCAATGGACAGGGTTTTTTCGACAGCCCCAGCATTTT. Amino acid sequence: CASSQWTGFFRQPQHF.

The chain combines TRBV5-1 with TRBJ2-2; 8 nucleotides line up with TRBD1. CDR1 and CDR2 (germline): SGHRS, YFSETQ. The CDR3 is made up of 16 amino acids. The junction had 7 bases not matched to a gene; V was cut back by 2 bases and J by 4 bases. CDR3 region: CASSFLGQGGTGELFF. CDR3 nucleotide sequence: TGCGCCAGCAGCTTTCTCGGACAGGGAGGCACCGGGGAGCTGTTTTTT.

V and J are TRBV30 and TRBJ2-1; 8 positions agree with TRBD2. Germline lookup yields CDR1 GTSNPN and CDR2 SVGIG (reference sequence). The CDR3 covers 15 residues. J was trimmed by 8 bases and V by 0 bases; bases with no gene match: 9. Here the CDR3 DNA reads TGTGCCTGGAGTGTACAGCGCGGGAGGATGGATGAGCAGTTCTTC. This sequence encodes CAWSVQRGRMDEQFF.

This chain links TRBV2 with TRBJ2-1, with 9 bases that match TRBD1. This CDR3 has 13 residues. The germline V gene encodes CDR1 SNHLY and CDR2 FYNNEI. V shed 7 bases and J 6 bases; nucleotides not matched to a gene: 4. Here the CDR3 reads CASTRQGVNEQFF. DNA for the CDR3: TGTGCCAGCACCAGACAGGGGGTCAATGAGCAGTTCTTC.

V and J are TRBV18 and TRBJ2-1, with 11 bases matching TRBD2. CDR3 size: 21 residues. CDR1 KGHSH and CDR2 LQKENI come from the germline V gene. Trimming took 2 bases from V and 1 from J; bases not matched to a gene: 16. DNA for the CDR3: TGTGCCAGCTCACCAAGTCTTCTAGCGGGAGGTGTTGTAGGGTCCTACAATGAGCAGTTCTTC. Amino acid sequence: CASSPSLLAGGVVGSYNEQFF.